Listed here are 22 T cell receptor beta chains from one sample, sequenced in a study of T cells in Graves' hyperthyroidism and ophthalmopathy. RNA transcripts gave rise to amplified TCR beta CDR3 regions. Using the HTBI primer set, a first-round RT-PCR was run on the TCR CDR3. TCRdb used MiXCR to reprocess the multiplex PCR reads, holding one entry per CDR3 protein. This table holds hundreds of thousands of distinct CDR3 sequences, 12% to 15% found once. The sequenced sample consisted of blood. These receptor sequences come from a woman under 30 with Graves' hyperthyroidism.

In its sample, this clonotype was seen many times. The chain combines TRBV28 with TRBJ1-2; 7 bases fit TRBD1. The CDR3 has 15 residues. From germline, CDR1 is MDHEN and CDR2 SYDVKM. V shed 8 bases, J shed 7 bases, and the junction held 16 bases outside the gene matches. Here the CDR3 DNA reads TGTGCCAGCGCCTCGGGGGGGACAGCTCGACGTGGCTACACCTTC. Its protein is CASASGGTARRGYTF.

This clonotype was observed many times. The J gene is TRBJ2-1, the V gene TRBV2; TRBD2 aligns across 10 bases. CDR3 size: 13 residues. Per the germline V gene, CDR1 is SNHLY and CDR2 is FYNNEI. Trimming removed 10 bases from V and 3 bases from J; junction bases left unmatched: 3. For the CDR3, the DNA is TGTGCCACATTAGCGGGAGGCTACAATGAGCAGTTCTTC. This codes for CATLAGGYNEQFF.

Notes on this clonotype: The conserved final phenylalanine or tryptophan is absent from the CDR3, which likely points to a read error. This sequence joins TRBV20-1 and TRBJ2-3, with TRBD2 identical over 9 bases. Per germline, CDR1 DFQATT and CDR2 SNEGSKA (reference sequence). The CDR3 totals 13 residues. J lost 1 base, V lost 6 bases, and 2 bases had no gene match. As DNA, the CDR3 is TGCAGTGCCCGGACTAGCGGCACAGATACGCAGTATATT. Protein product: CSARTSGTDTQYI.

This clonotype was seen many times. The CDR3 region is CASSGTGGQPQHF. As DNA, the CDR3 is TGTGCCAGCAGCGGGACAGGGGGTCAGCCCCAGCATTTT. J is TRBJ1-5 and V is TRBV7-9; the match to TRBD1 covers 11 bases. Per the germline V gene, CDR1 is SEHNR and CDR2 is FQNEAQ (reference sequence). CDR3 length: 13 residues. V was clipped by 5 bases and J by 6 bases; unmatched bases: 0.

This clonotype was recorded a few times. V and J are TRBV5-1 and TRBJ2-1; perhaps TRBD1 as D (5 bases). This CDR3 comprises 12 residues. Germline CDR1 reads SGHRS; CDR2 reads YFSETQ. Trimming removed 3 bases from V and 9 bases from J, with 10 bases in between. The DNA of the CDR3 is TGCGCCAGCAGCTCAGGGCATGGTGAGCAGTTCTTC. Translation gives CASSSGHGEQFF.

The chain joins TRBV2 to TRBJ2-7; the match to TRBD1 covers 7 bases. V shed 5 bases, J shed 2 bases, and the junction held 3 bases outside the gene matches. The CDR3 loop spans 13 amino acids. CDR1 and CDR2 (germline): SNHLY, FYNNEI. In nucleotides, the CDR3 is TGTGCCAGCAGTCACAGGGGCGCCTACGAGCAGTACTTC. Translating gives CASSHRGAYEQYF.

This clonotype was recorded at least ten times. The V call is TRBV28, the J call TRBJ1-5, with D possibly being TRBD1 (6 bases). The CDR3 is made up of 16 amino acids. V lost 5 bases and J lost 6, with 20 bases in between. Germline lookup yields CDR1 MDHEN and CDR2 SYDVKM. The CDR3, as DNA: TGTGCCAGCAGTAAAGCAAGAAACAGGGCGGGTCAGCCCCAGCATTTT. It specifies CASSKARNRAGQPQHF.

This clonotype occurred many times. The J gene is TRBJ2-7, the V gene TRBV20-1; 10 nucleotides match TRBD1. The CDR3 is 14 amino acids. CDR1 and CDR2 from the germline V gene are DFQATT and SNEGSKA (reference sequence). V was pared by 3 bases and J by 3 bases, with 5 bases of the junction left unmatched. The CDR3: CSARAGTGVYEQYF. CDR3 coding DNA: TGCAGTGCTAGGGCCGGGACAGGGGTCTACGAGCAGTACTTC.

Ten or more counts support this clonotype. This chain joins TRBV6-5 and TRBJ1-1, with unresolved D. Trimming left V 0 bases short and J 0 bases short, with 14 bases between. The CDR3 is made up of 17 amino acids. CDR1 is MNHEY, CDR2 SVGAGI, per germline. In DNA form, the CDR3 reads TGTGCCAGCAGTTACTCGAGTCCGGCCAATTTGAACACTGAAGCTTTCTTT. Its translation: CASSYSSPANLNTEAFF.

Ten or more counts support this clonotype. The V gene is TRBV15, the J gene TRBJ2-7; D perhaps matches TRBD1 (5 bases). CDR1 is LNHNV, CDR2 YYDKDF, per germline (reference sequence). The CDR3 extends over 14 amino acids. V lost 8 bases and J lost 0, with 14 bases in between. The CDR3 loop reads CATQVQGGSYEQYF. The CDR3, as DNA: TGTGCCACCCAAGTCCAGGGTGGCTCCTACGAGCAGTACTTC.

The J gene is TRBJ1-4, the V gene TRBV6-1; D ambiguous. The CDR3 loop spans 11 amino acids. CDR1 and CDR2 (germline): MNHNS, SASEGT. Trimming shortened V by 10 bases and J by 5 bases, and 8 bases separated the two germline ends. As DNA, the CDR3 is TGTGCCACCAAGCAAAATGAAAAACTGTTTTTT. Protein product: CATKQNEKLFF.

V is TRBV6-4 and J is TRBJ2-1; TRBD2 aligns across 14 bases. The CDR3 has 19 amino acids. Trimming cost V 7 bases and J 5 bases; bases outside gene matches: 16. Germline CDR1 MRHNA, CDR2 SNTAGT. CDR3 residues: CASKLSPGTSGSSNNEQFF. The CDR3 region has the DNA TGTGCCAGCAAACTATCCCCCGGGACTAGCGGGAGTTCGAACAATGAGCAGTTCTTC.

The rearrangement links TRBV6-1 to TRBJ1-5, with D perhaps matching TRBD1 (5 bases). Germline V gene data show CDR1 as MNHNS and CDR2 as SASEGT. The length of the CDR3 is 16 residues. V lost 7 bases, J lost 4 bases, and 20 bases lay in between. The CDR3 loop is CASITAGKIQNQPQHF. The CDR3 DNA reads TGTGCCAGCATCACTGCAGGGAAAATACAAAATCAGCCCCAGCATTTT.

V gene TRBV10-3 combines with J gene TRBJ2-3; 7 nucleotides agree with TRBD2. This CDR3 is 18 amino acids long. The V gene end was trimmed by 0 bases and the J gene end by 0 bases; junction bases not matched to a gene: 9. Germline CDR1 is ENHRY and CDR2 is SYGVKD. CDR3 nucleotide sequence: TGTGCCATCAGTGAGTCGATTGGGCGGGAGAGAAGCACAGATACGCAGTATTTT. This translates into CAISESIGRERSTDTQYF.

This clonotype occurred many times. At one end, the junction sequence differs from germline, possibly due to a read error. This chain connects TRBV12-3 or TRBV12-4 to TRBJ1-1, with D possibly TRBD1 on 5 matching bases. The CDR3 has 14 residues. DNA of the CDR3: TGTGCCAGCAGTCCCGGGACTTCGAACATTGAAGCTTTCTTT. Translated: CASSPGTSNIEAFF.

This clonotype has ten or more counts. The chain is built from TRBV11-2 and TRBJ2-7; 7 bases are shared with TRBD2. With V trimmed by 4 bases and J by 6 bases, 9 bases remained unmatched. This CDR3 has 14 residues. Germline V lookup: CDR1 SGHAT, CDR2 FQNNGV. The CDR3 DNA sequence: TGTGCCAGCAGCTCCCCCCGACTAGCTGGCGAGCAGTACTTC. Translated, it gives CASSSPRLAGEQYF. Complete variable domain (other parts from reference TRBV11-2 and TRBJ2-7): EAGVAQSPRYKIIEKRQSVAFWCNPISGHATLYWYQQILGQGPKLLIQFQNNGVVDDSQLPKDRFSAERLKGVDSTLKIQPAKLEDSAVYLCASSSPRLAGEQYFGPGTRLTVT.

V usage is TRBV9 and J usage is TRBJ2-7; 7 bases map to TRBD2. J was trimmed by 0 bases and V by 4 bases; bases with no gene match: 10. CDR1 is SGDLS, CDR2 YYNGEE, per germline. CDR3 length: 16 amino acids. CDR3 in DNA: TGTGCCAGCAGCTACCGGGGGGACGTTAGCTCCTACGAGCAGTACTTC. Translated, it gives CASSYRGDVSSYEQYF.

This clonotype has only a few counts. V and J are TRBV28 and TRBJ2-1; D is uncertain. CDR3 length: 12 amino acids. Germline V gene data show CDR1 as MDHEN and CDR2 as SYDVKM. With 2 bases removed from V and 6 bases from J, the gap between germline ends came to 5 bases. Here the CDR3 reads CASSLLSNEQFF. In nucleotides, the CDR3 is TGTGCCAGCAGTTTACTAAGCAATGAGCAGTTCTTC.

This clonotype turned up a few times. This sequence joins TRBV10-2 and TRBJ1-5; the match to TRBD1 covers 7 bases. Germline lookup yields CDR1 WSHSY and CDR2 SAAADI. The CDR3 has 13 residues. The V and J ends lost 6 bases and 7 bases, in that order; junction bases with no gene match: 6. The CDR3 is CASRETGSQPQHF. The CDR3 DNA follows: TGCGCCAGCAGGGAGACAGGGTCACAGCCCCAGCATTTT.

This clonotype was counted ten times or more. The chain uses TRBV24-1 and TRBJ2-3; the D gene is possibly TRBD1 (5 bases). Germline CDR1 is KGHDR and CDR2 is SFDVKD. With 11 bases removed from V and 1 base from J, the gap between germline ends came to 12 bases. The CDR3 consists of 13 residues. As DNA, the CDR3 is TGTGCCATCAGGATGACAGGCACAGATACGCAGTATTTT. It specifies CAIRMTGTDTQYF.

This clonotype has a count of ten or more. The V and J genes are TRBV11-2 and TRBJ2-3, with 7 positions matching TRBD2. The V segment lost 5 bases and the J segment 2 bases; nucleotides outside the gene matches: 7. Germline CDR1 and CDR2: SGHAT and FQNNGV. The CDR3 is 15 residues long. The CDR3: CASSVSGAPTDTQYF. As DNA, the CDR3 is TGTGCCAGCAGCGTCAGCGGGGCTCCCACAGATACGCAGTATTTT.

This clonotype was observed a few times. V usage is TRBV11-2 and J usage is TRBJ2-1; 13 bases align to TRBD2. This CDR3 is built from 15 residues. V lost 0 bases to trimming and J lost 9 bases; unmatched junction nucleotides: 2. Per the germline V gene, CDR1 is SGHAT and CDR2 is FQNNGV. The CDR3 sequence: CASSLDWTSGSEQFF. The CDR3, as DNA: TGTGCCAGCAGCTTAGATTGGACTAGCGGGAGTGAGCAGTTCTTC.